A selection of T cell receptor beta chains follows, all from one sample in a study of metastatic and nonmetastatic thyroid tumors. TCRdb re-called the PCR reads through MiXCR. The sample holds over 25,000 clones, about 15% seen once. Material for sequencing was blood. Every receptor here comes from a female donor with papillary thyroid cancer or a benign thyroid nodule (not recorded which). Some clones in this sample may be carry-over from other donors' samples. CDR3s include the opening cysteine and the closing phenylalanine or tryptophan. D genes are given only for firm matches. Rows give clone size only sometimes, using once, few, many, or a class for an expanded clone.

>TRBD1|TRBV2|TRBJ1-2|many
TGTGCCAGCAGTAAAGGACAGGGGGGCTATGGCTACACCTTC
CASSKGQGGYGYTF
>TRBD1|TRBV20-1|TRBJ1-5|many
TGCAGTGCCGTGGGACAGTATAGCAATCAGCCCCAGCATTTT
CSAVGQYSNQPQHF
>NA|TRBV7-2|TRBJ2-3|many
TGTGCCAGCAGGTGGGGTTCTAGCACAGATACGCAGTATTTT
CASRWGSSTDTQYF
>NA|TRBV10-3|TRBJ2-3|many
TGTGCCATCAGTGGCGGCGATACGCAGTATTTT
CAISGGDTQYF
>TRBD1|TRBV3-1|TRBJ1-2|many
TGTGCCAGCAGCCACCTTGGACAGGGAGGCTATGGCTACACCTTC
CASSHLGQGGYGYTF
>NA|TRBV7-8|TRBJ1-5|many
TGTGCCAGCACGGGGGGCGAAAGCAATCAGCCCCAGCATTTT
CASTGGESNQPQHF
>TRBD2|TRBV29-1|TRBJ2-5|many
TGCAGCGTTGAAAATCGACTAGCGGGAGGCGAGACCCAGTACTTC
CSVENRLAGGETQYF
>NA|TRBV7-9|TRBJ2-1|many
TGTGCCAGCAGCTCTACGGCGCCGCAGTTCTTC
CASSSTAPQFF
>NA|TRBV9|TRBJ2-7|NA
TGTGCCAGCAGCGTAACCACCATGGATACTGGGAACTACGAGCAGTACTTC
CASSVTTMDTGNYEQYF
>NA|TRBV28|TRBJ1-1|many
TGTGCCAGCAGGGGTAACACCGGAGCTTTCTTT
CASRGNTGAFF
>NA|TRBV27|TRBJ2-7|many
TGTGCCAGCAGTTCACAGGGAAACTACGAGCAGTACTTC
CASSSQGNYEQYF
>NA|TRBV27|TRBJ1-5|NA
TGTGCAAGCAGGGTACTGGGAGGGACCAAGCATTTT
CASRVLGGTKHF
>TRBD1|TRBV4-2|TRBJ2-7|NA
TGTGCCAGCAGCCAAACGGGACAGGCCTACGAGCAGTACTTC
CASSQTGQAYEQYF
>NA|TRBV27|TRBJ2-1|many
TGTGCCAGCAGCCCGGGACTCGGGGGCCATGAGCAGTTCTTC
CASSPGLGGHEQFF
>NA|TRBV7-9|TRBJ2-7|many
TGTGCCAGCAGCTTACAGGGTGACGGCTACGAGCAGTACTTC
CASSLQGDGYEQYF
>NA|TRBV12-3/TRBV12-4|TRBJ2-1|many
TGTGCCAGCAGGAGTGGGAGTAGCGTGGCCTACAATGAGCAGTTCTTC
CASRSGSSVAYNEQFF
>NA|TRBV11-2|TRBJ1-2|many
TGTGCCAGCAGCTCCCCCTTTGGCTACACCTTC
CASSSPFGYTF
>NA|TRBV11-1|TRBJ2-2|NA
TGTGCCAGCAGCTTAGGTGCAACCGTCGAGCTGTTTTTT
CASSLGATVELFF
>NA|TRBV28|TRBJ2-7|many
TGTGCCAGCAGTTTATCAGGGCCCTACGAGCAGTACTTC
CASSLSGPYEQYF
>NA|TRBV10-3|TRBJ2-5|many
TGTGCCATCAGTGAGGGGATTTTGCAAGAGACCCAGTACTTC
CAISEGILQETQYF
>NA|TRBV11-2|TRBJ1-2|many
TGTGCCAGCAGCTTATGGGGCAGCGGTAACTATGGCTACACCTTC
CASSLWGSGNYGYTF
>NA|TRBV10-3|TRBJ1-2|many
TGTGCCATCAGTGACCCGAGGACGACGGGCTACACCTTC
CAISDPRTTGYTF
>NA|TRBV11-2|TRBJ1-1|medium-sized
TGTGCCAGCAGCTCCCAGGGGCTGAACACTGAAGCTTTCTTT
CASSSQGLNTEAFF
>NA|TRBV19|TRBJ2-2|NA
TGTGCCAGTAGTACGAAAATAGGGGGTGCCGGGGAGCTGTTTTTT
CASSTKIGGAGELFF
>NA|TRBV7-3|TRBJ2-3|many
TGTGCCAGCAGCTTGGCGCTACTCGATACGCAGTATTTT
CASSLALLDTQYF
>TRBD2|TRBV19|TRBJ2-3|many
TGTGCCAGTAGTGAACTAGCGTATGTATCAGATACGCAGTATTTT
CASSELAYVSDTQYF
>NA|TRBV28|TRBJ1-5|NA
TGTGCCAGCAGCGGGCAGGGCAATCAGCCCCAGCATTTT
CASSGQGNQPQHF
>TRBD2|TRBV6-5|TRBJ2-1|medium-sized
TGTGCCAGCAGTTTATCGGACTATGGGTCCAGCGGGGTCTATGAGCAGTTCTTC
CASSLSDYGSSGVYEQFF
>TRBD2|TRBV20-1|TRBJ2-1|many
TGCAGTGCAAAAACTAGCGGGAGGGCCATATTCGATGAGCAGTTCTTC
CSAKTSGRAIFDEQFF
>TRBD1|TRBV28|TRBJ2-1|few
TGTGCCAGCAGTTTATGGTCCAGGGGGCTTGAGCAGTTCTTC
CASSLWSRGLEQFF
>NA|TRBV7-3|TRBJ2-7|medium-sized
TGTGCCAGCAGCCCCGGGCCGTTCTCCTACGAGCAGTACTTC
CASSPGPFSYEQYF
>TRBD1|TRBV11-1|TRBJ1-1|many
TGTGCCAGCAGCCCGCGTGCCGGGACAGGGACTGAAGCTTTCTTT
CASSPRAGTGTEAFF
>NA|TRBV7-3|TRBJ2-2|NA
TGTGCCAGCAGCTTACATGTAAACGGGGAGCTGTTTTTT
CASSLHVNGELFF
>NA|TRBV5-1|TRBJ1-2|NA
TGCGCCAGCGGACAGACAGACGCTAACTATGGCTACACCTTC
CASGQTDANYGYTF
>NA|TRBV10-3|TRBJ1-2|many
TGTGCCATCAGTGAGTCGCAGATGAACTATGGCTACACCTTC
CAISESQMNYGYTF
>TRBD1|TRBV4-1|TRBJ1-5|many
TGCGCCAGCAGCCCCGCTTTGAGGGGGACAGGGATTCAGCCCCAGCATTTT
CASSPALRGTGIQPQHF
>NA|TRBV27|TRBJ2-7|few
TGTGCCTCGGGGACAATCTCCTACGAGCAGTACTTC
CASGTISYEQYF
>NA|TRBV12-3/TRBV12-4|TRBJ1-4|NA
TGTGCCAGCAGTAAGCTCGAGGGCAAGCTTGGAAAACTGTTTTTT
CASSKLEGKLGKLFF
>TRBD1|TRBV28|TRBJ1-4|many
TGTGCCAGCAACCTCGACAGGGGAGGTGAAAAACTGTTTTTT
CASNLDRGGEKLFF
>TRBD1|TRBV5-1|TRBJ1-2|many
TGCGCCAGCAGCTCCCGACAGGGTTCTGGGAGCTACACCTTC
CASSSRQGSGSYTF